This TCR beta chain was retrieved from a study of shared clonotypes between healthy human individuals. Study in general: Donors had three CD4 naive, three CD4 memory, two CD8 naive and one CD8 memory plate apiece. Study results and limitations: Naive CD4 clonotype sharing across a handful of donors was approximately 5%. Clonotype sharing among donors was expected to depend on sequencing depth.

As concerns this clone: As yet, its antigen is unknown. Other DNA sequences of this sample code for an identical CDR3.

The CDR3 has 12 amino acids. The germline V gene has CDR1 SQVTM and CDR2 ANQGSEA. V shed 4 bases, J shed 4 bases, and the junction held 2 bases outside the gene matches. The authors distributed each subset's genomic DNA evenly over several immunoSEQ plates. Assay: immunoSEQ multiplex PCR; the TCRdb copy retains only in-frame clones and omits some. The table records about 2 million clones, approximately 94% of them present only once. Naive CD8 cells comprised CD45RO-negative, CCR7-positively selected cells, excluding terminally differentiated effector memory CD45RA+ cells. The V and J genes are TRBV29-1 and TRBJ1-2, with 8 bases fitting TRBD1. The receptor was derived from a man younger than 35 in good health. Sequencing was carried out using naive CD8+ T cells sorted from blood. The CDR3 region is CSVGTGSYGYTF. As DNA, the CDR3 is TGCAGCGTTGGGACAGGGAGCTATGGCTACACCTTC.